One sample yielded the 2 T cell receptor beta chains listed below, sequenced in a study of T cell repertoires in cytomegalovirus infection. TCRdb re-called the reads with MiXCR, one entry per CDR3 protein. Of 95,000 to 150,000 distinct CDR3 sequences in the sample, over 25% were seen once. Their recognized antigens are unknown. The input for sequencing was CD8+ T cells from cultured PBMCs, taken from culture after CMV antigen stimulation. The receptor source for this set is a human donor in good health (CMV status not recorded). Some clones in this sample may be carry-over from other donors' samples.

The chain combines TRBV7-9 with TRBJ1-3, with D hard to call. Germline CDR1 SEHNR, CDR2 FQNEAQ (reference sequence). The length of the CDR3 is 15 residues. V lost 5 bases, J lost 0 bases, and 11 bases lay in between. The CDR3: CASSNAGSSGNTIYF. For the CDR3, the DNA is TGTGCCAGCAGCAACGCCGGGTCCTCTGGAAACACCATATATTTT.

Many counts were recorded for this clonotype. The gene calls are TRBV7-2 and TRBJ2-3; possibly TRBD2 for D (5 bases). Looked up from germline, CDR1 is SGHTA and CDR2 is FQGNSA. The V end was cut by 3 bases, the J end by 2 bases, with 6 bases between. CDR3 size: 13 residues. This chain's CDR3 is CASSFGLTDTQYF. The DNA of the CDR3 is TGTGCCAGCAGCTTTGGACTCACAGATACGCAGTATTTT.